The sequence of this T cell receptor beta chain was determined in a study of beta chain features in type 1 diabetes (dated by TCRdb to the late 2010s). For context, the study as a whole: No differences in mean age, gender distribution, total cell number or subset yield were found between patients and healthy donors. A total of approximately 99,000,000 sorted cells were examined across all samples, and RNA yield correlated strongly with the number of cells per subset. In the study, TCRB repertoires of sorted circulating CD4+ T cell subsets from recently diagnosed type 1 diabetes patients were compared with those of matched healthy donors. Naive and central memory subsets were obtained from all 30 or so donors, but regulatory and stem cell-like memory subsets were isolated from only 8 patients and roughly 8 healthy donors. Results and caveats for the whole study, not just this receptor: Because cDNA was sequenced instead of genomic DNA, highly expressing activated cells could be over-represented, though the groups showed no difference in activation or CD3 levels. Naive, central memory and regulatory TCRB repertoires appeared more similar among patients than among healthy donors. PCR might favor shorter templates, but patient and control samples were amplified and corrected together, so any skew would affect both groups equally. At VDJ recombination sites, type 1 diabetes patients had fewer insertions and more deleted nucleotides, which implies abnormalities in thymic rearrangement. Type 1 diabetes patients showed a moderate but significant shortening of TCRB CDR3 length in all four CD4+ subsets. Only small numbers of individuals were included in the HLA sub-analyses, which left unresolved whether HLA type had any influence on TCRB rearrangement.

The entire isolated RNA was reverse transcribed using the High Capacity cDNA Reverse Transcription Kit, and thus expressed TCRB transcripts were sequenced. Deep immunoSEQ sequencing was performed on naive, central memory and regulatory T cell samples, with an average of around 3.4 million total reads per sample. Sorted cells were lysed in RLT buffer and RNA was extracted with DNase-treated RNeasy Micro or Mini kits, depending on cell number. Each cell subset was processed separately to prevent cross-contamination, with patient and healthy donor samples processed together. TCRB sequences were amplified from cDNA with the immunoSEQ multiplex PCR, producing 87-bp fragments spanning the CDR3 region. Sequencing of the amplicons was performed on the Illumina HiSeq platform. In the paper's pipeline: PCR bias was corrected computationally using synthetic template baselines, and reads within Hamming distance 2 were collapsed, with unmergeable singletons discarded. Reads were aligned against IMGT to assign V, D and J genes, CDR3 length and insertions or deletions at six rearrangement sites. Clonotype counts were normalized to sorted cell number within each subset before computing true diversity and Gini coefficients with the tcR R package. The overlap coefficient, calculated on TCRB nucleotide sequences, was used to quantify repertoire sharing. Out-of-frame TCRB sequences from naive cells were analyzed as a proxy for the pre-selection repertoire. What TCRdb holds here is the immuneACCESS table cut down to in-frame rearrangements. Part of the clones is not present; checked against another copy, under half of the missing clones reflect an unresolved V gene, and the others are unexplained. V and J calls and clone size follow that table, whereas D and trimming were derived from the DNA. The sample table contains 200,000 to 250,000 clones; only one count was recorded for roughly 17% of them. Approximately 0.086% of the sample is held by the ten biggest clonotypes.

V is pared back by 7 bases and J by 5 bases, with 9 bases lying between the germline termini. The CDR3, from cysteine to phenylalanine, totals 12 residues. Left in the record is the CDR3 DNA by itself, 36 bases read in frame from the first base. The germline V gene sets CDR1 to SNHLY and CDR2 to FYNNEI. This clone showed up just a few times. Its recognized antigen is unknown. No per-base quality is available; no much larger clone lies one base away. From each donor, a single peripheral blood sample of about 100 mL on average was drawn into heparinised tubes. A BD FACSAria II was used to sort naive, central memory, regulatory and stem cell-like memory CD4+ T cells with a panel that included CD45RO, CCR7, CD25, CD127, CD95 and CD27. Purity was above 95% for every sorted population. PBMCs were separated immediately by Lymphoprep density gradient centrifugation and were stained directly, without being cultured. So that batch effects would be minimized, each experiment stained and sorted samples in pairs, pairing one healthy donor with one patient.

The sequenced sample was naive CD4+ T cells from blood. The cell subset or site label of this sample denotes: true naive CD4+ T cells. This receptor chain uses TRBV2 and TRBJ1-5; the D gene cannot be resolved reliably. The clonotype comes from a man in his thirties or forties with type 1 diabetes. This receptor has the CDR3 CASNRKDQPQHF. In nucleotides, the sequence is TGTGCCAGCAATAGAAAGGATCAGCCCCAGCATTTT.